The clone carrying this T cell receptor (beta chain) was recorded at least ten times. The entry originates in a study of T cells in Graves' hyperthyroidism and ophthalmopathy. Per the germline V gene, CDR1 is DFQATT and CDR2 is SNEGSKA (reference sequence). The CDR3 is 15 residues long. V was pared by 0 bases and J by 4 bases, with 8 bases of the junction left unmatched. Amplification of TCR beta CDR3 regions was performed using RNA transcripts as template. Initially, a first-round RT-PCR of the TCR CDR3 employed the HTBI primer set. TCRdb recomputed calls from the multiplex PCR reads with MiXCR, one row per CDR3 protein. The repertoire includes about 600,000 distinct CDR3 sequences, approximately 15% of them detected once, and roughly 3.3% sits in the top ten.

The chain links TRBV20-1 to TRBJ2-7; 8 nucleotides line up with TRBD2. The receptor comes from a woman in her forties with Graves' ophthalmopathy. Sequenced: blood. The CDR3, as DNA: TGCAGTGCTAGAGATCGAAGGACGGGGGGGTACGAGCAGTACTTC. Its translation is CSARDRRTGGYEQYF.